This is a list of T cell receptor beta chains from one sample in a study of blood T cell repertoires in COVID-19. Profiled with immunoSEQ multiplex PCR; TCRdb holds only in-frame clones, not every one. Of roughly 150,000 clones listed, about 87% were seen once; the top ten hold 44%. Input material: peripheral blood. These receptors were obtained from a human donor in a cohort sampled during active COVID-19. Each CDR3 is given with its conserved first and last residue. A D gene is named only where the DNA matches it firmly. The listing skips clone size in some rows; elsewhere it reads once, few, many or a size class.

d_gene	abundance	v_gene	j_gene	CDR3aa	CDR3nt
.	.	TRBV7-2	TRBJ2-7	CASSSDQLGSYEQYF	TGTGCCAGCAGCAGTGATCAACTAGGGTCCTACGAGCAGTACTTC
.	.	TRBV19	TRBJ1-5	CASSISGTSSNQPQHF	TGTGCCAGTAGTATATCCGGGACAAGTAGCAATCAGCCCCAGCATTTT
TRBD1	.	TRBV7-9	TRBJ1-2	CASSPRLGQPKERYGYTF	TGTGCCAGCAGCCCTCGCCTGGGACAGCCGAAAGAAAGATATGGCTACACCTTC
.	once	TRBV10-3	TRBJ1-5	CAISRTADQPQHF	TGTGCCATCAGTCGGACAGCTGATCAGCCCCAGCATTTT
.	once	TRBV3-1/TRBV3-2	TRBJ1-1	CASRADRVNTEAFF	TGTGCCAGCAGGGCCGACAGAGTGAACACTGAAGCTTTCTTT
TRBD1	.	TRBV4-3	TRBJ2-3	CASSQDGTGWDTQYF	TGCGCCAGCAGCCAAGATGGGACAGGGTGGGATACGCAGTATTTT
.	.	TRBV3-1/TRBV3-2	TRBJ1-4	CASSQGRGVEKLFF	TGTGCCAGCAGCCAAGGCCGGGGGGTCGAAAAACTGTTTTTT
.	few	TRBV12-3/TRBV12-4	TRBJ1-4	CASSRGMGEKLFF	TGTGCCAGCAGCAGGGGAATGGGTGAAAAACTGTTTTTT
.	.	TRBV19	TRBJ1-2	CASSQQTRMLHTF	TGTGCCAGTAGTCAACAGACCCGAATGCTCCACACCTTC
.	.	TRBV3-1/TRBV3-2	TRBJ2-2	CASSQRGSGELFF	TGTGCCAGCAGCCAGAGGGGGTCCGGGGAGCTGTTTTTT
.	.	TRBV5-6	TRBJ2-2	CASRSRANTGELFF	TGTGCCAGCAGATCCCGCGCGAACACCGGGGAGCTGTTTTTT
TRBD1	few	TRBV14	TRBJ2-1	CASSQDLGQGVSEQFF	TGTGCCAGCAGCCAGGACTTAGGACAGGGGGTGAGTGAGCAGTTCTTC
.	few	TRBV2	TRBJ1-3	CASRGTGTGNTIYF	TGTGCCAGCAGGGGTACAGGGACTGGAAACACCATATATTTT
TRBD1	.	TRBV5-4	TRBJ1-1	CASSSKDRGNTEAFF	TGTGCCAGCAGCTCTAAGGACAGGGGGAACACTGAAGCTTTCTTT
.	.	TRBV6-1	TRBJ1-1	CASSEYWPEAFF	TGTGCCAGCAGTGAGTATTGGCCTGAAGCTTTCTTT
TRBD1	.	TRBV7-8	TRBJ1-6	CASSLVRTGNSPLHF	TGTGCCAGCAGCTTAGTCAGGACAGGCAATTCACCCCTCCACTTT
TRBD1	.	TRBV19	TRBJ1-6	CASGFDRGHNSPLHF	TGTGCCAGTGGATTCGACAGGGGGCATAATTCACCCCTCCACTTT
.	few	TRBV5-4	TRBJ2-7	CASSLGPGAREQYF	TGTGCCAGCAGCTTGGGTCCAGGGGCTAGAGAGCAGTACTTC
TRBD2	.	TRBV3-1/TRBV3-2	TRBJ2-5	CASSPSIPGGRGETQYF	TGTGCCAGCAGCCCCTCCATCCCAGGCGGGAGGGGAGAGACCCAGTACTTC
.	.	TRBV11-3	TRBJ2-6	CASSFGASSGANVLTF	TGTGCCAGCAGCTTTGGGGCTAGCTCTGGGGCCAACGTCCTGACTTTC
.	.	TRBV7-2	TRBJ2-1	CASSLHTSFNEQFF	TGTGCCAGCAGCTTACACACTAGCTTCAATGAGCAGTTCTTC
.	.	TRBV29-1	TRBJ1-3	CSVNTVGNTIYF	TGCAGCGTTAATACAGTCGGAAACACCATATATTTT
.	.	TRBV21-1	TRBJ1-1	CASSNGVFMNTEAFF	TGTGCCAGCAGCAACGGGGTCTTCATGAACACTGAAGCTTTCTTT
.	once	TRBV2	TRBJ2-7	CASSDWSVYEQYF	TGTGCCAGCAGTGACTGGAGTGTCTACGAGCAGTACTTC
.	few	TRBV19	TRBJ1-1	CASSTLSGTEAFF	TGTGCCAGTAGTACCCTTTCAGGCACTGAAGCTTTCTTT
TRBD1	.	TRBV2	TRBJ1-1	CASRIDQTGNEAFF	TGTGCCAGCAGGATCGACCAGACAGGGAATGAAGCTTTCTTT
.	few	TRBV7-9	TRBJ1-1	CASSSDGVNTEAFF	TGTGCCAGCAGCTCTGACGGGGTAAACACTGAAGCTTTCTTT
TRBD2	.	TRBV5-1	TRBJ2-2	CASSPSGVSGGELFF	TGCGCCAGCAGCCCGAGCGGGGTTTCGGGCGGGGAGCTGTTTTTT
.	.	TRBV7-7	TRBJ2-3	CASSQIGTGRDTQYF	TGTGCCAGCAGCCAAATAGGGACTGGGCGAGATACGCAGTATTTT
TRBD1	.	TRBV7-8	TRBJ2-1	CASSLRDLTGGVGDEQFF	TGTGCCAGCAGCTTACGCGACTTGACAGGGGGGGTAGGCGATGAGCAGTTCTTC
.	.	TRBV5-6	TRBJ1-1	CASSLREGWSFTEAFF	TGTGCCAGCAGCTTGAGGGAGGGGTGGTCTTTCACTGAAGCTTTCTTT
.	.	TRBV7-2	TRBJ2-4	CASSPGVLGSVQYF	TGTGCCAGCAGCCCGGGGGTTTTGGGGAGTGTTCAGTACTTC
.	.	TRBV7-3	TRBJ2-2	CASSLGPRLGRGGELFF	TGTGCCAGCAGCTTAGGCCCCCGACTAGGAAGAGGCGGGGAGCTGTTTTTT
TRBD2	few	TRBV24-1	TRBJ2-1	CATSDLNSGSLNEQFF	TGTGCCACCAGTGATTTGAATAGCGGGAGCTTGAATGAGCAGTTCTTC
TRBD1	.	TRBV18	TRBJ1-1	CASSLARDRVGEAFF	TGTGCCAGCTCCCTTGCCCGGGACAGGGTCGGCGAAGCTTTCTTT
TRBD1	.	TRBV29-1	TRBJ2-1	CSVDTGGPYNEQFF	TGCAGCGTGGATACAGGGGGCCCCTACAATGAGCAGTTCTTC
.	.	TRBV27	TRBJ1-1	CASRQGDTEAFF	TGTGCCAGCAGACAGGGAGATACTGAAGCTTTCTTT
.	.	TRBV18	TRBJ1-1	CASSPGAANTEAFF	TGTGCCAGCTCACCAGGGGCGGCGAACACTGAAGCTTTCTTT